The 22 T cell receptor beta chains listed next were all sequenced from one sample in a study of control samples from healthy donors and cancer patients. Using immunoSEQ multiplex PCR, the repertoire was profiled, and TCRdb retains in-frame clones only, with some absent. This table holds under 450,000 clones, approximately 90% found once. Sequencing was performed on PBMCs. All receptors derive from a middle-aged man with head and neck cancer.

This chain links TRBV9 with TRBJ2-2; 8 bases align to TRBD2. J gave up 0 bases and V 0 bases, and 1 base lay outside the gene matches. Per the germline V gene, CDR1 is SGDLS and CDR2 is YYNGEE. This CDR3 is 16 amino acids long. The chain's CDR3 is CASSVGGLANTGELFF. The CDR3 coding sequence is TGTGCCAGCAGCGTAGGGGGACTAGCGAACACCGGGGAGCTGTTTTTT. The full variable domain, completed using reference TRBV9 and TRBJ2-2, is DSGVTQTPKHLITATGQRVTLRCSPRSGDLSVYWYQQSLDQGLQFLIQYYNGEERAKGNILERFSAQQFPDLHSELNLSSLELGDSALYFCASSVGGLANTGELFFGEGSRLTVL.

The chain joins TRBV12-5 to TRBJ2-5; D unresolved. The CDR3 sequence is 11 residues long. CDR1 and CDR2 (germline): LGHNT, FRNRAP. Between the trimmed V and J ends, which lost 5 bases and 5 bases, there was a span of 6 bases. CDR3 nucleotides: TGTGCTAGTGGTAGCCGGGAGACCCAGTACTTC. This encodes CASGSRETQYF.

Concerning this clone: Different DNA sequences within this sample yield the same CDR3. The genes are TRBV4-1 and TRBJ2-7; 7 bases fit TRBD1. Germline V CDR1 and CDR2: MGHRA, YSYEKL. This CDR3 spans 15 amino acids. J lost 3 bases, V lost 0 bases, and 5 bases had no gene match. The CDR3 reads CASSQERQGDYEQYF. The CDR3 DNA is TGCGCCAGCAGCCAAGAGAGACAGGGAGACTACGAGCAGTACTTC.

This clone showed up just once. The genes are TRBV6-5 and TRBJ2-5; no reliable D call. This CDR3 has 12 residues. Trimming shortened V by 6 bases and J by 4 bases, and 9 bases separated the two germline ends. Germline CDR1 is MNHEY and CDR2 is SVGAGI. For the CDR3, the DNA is TGTGCCAGCAGCCCCCAGCGAGAGACCCAGTACTTC. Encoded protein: CASSPQRETQYF.

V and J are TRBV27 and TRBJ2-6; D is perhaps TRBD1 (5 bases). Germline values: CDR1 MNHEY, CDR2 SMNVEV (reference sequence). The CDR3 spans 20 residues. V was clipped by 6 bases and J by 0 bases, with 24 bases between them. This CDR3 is CASRTFLGPASTSGANVLTF. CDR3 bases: TGTGCCAGCAGGACATTCCTGGGGCCCGCGTCAACCTCTGGGGCCAACGTCCTGACTTTC. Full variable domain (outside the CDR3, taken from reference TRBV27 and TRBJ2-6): EAQVTQNPRYLITVTGKKLTVTCSQNMNHEYMSWYRQDPGLGLRQIYYSMNVEVTDKGDVPEGYKVSRKEKRNFPLILESPSPNQTSLYFCASRTFLGPASTSGANVLTFGAGSRLTVL.

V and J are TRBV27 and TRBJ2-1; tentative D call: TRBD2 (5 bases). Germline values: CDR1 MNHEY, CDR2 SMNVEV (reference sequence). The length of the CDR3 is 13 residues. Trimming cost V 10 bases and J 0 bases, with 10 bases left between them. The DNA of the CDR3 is TGTGCCACCATAGCGCCCTCCTACAATGAGCAGTTCTTC. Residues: CATIAPSYNEQFF.

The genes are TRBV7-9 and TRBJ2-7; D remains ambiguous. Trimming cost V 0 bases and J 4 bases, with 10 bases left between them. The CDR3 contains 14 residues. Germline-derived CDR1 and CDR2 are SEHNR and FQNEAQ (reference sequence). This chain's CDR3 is CASSLAWSSYEQYF. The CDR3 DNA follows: TGTGCCAGCAGCTTAGCATGGTCATCTTACGAGCAGTACTTC.

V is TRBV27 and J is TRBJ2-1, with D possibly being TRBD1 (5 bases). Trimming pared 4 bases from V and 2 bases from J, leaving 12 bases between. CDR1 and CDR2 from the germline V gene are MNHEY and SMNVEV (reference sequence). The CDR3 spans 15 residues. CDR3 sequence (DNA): TGTGCCAGCAGTTGGCAGGGTGGTACCTACAATGAGCAGTTCTTC. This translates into CASSWQGGTYNEQFF.

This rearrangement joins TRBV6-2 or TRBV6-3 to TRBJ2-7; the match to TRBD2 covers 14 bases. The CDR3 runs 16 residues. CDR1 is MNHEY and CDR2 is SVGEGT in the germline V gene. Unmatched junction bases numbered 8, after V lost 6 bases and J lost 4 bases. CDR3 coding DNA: TGTGCCAGCAGCCCCCCGGGACTAGCGGGGGTTTACGAGCAGTACTTC. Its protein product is CASSPPGLAGVYEQYF.

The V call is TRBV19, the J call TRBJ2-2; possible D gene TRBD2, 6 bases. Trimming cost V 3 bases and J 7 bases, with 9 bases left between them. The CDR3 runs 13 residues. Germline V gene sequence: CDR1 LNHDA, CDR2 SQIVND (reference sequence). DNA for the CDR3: TGTGCCAGTAGTATTAAGGGAGGCGGGGAGCTGTTTTTT. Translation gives CASSIKGGGELFF.

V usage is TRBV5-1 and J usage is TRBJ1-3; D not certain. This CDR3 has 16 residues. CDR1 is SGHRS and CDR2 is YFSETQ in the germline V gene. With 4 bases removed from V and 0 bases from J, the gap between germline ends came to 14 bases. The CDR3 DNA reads TGCGCCAGCAGCATGGGCAGCCTGATCTCTGGAAACACCATATATTTT. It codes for CASSMGSLISGNTIYF.

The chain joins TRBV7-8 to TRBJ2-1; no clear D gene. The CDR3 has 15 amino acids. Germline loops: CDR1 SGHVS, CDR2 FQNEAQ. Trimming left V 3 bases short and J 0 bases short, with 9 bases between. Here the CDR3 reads CASSLPRSSYNEQFF. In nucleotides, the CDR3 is TGTGCCAGCAGCTTGCCTAGATCCTCCTACAATGAGCAGTTCTTC.

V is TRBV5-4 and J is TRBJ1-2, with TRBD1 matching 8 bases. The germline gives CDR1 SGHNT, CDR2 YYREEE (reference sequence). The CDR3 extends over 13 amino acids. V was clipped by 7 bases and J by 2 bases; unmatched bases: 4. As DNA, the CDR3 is TGTGCCAGCCTTACAGGGGGAAACTATGGCTACACCTTC. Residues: CASLTGGNYGYTF.

This CDR3 reads CASSKREGCDNEQFF. The CDR3 nucleotides read TGTGCCAGCAGCAAAAGGGAAGGGTGCGACAATGAGCAGTTCTTC. The chain carries TRBV21-1 and TRBJ2-1. TRBV21-1 is marked as a pseudogene. CDR3 length: 15 residues.

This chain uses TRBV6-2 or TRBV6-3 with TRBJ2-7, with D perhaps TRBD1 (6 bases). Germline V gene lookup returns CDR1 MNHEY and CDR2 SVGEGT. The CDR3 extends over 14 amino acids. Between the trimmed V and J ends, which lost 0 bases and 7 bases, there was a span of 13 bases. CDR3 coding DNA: TGTGCCAGCAGTTACTCACAGGGTCCGGGGGAGCAGTACTTC. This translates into CASSYSQGPGEQYF.

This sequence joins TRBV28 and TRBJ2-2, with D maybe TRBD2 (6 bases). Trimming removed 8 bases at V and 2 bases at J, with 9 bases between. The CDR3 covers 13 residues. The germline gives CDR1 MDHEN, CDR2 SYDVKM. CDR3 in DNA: TGTGCCAGCGGACTACTAAACACCGGGGAGCTGTTTTTT. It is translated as CASGLLNTGELFF. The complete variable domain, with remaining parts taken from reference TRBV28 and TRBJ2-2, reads DVKVTQSSRYLVKRTGEKVFLECVQDMDHENMFWYRQDPGLGLRLIYFSYDVKMKEKGDIPEGYSVSREKKERFSLILESASTNQTSMYLCASGLLNTGELFFGEGSRLTVL.

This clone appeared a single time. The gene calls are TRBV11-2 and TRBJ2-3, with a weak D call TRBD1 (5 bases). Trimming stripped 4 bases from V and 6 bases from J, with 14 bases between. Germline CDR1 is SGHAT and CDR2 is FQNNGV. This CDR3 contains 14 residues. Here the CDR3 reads CASSSGHYWDTQYF. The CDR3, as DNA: TGTGCCAGCAGCTCCGGACATTATTGGGATACGCAGTATTTT.

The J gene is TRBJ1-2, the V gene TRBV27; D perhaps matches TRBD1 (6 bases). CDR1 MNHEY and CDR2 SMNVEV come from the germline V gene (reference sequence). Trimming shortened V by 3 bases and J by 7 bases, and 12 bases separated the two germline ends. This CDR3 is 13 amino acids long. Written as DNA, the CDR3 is TGTGCCAGCAGTTTTGGGGGCGGTGGTGGCTACACCTTC. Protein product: CASSFGGGGGYTF.

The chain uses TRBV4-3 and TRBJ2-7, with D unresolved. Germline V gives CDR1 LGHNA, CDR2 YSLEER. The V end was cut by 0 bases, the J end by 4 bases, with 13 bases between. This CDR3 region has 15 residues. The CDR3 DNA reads TGCGCCAGCAGCCAAGAAGTCGGCAGGTATTACGAGCAGTACTTC. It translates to CASSQEVGRYYEQYF.

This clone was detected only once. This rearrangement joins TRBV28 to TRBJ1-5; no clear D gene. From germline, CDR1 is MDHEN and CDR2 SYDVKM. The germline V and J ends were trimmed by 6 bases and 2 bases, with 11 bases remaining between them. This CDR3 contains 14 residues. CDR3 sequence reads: CASRQWRGNQPQHF. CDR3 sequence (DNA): TGTGCCAGCAGGCAATGGAGGGGCAATCAGCCCCAGCATTTT. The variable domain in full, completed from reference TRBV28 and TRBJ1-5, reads DVKVTQSSRYLVKRTGEKVFLECVQDMDHENMFWYRQDPGLGLRLIYFSYDVKMKEKGDIPEGYSVSREKKERFSLILESASTNQTSMYLCASRQWRGNQPQHFGDGTRLSIL.

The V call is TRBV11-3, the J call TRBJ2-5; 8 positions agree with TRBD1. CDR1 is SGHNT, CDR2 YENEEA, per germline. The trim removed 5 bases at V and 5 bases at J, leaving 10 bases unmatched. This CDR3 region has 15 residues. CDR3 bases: TGTGCCAGCAGCAAAACCGGGACAGGCTACGAGACCCAGTACTTC. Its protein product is CASSKTGTGYETQYF.

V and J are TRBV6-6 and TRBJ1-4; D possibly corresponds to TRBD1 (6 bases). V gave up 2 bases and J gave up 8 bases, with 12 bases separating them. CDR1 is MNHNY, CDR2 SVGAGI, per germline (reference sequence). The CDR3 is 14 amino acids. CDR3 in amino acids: CASSYMADREKLFF. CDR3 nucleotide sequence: TGTGCCAGCAGTTACATGGCAGACAGGGAAAAACTGTTTTTT.